This T cell receptor (beta chain) was documented in a study of blood T cell repertoires in COVID-19. Authors' data handling: Using reference gene primer amplification, nucleated cell counts were estimated. Method: immunoSEQ multiplex PCR; TCRdb's copy keeps in-frame clones and lacks some. V, J and clone size derive from that table, while D and trimming were established from the DNA sequence. Of fewer than 70,000 clones listed, about 87% are singletons. The CDR3 contains 16 residues. Germline-derived CDR1 and CDR2 are SNHLY and FYNNEI. With 7 bases clipped from V and 10 bases from J, the junction kept 16 bases outside the gene matches.

The V gene is TRBV2, the J gene TRBJ1-6; TRBD1 aligns across 7 bases. The sequenced material came from peripheral blood. The origin of this receptor is a human donor in a cohort sampled during active COVID-19. The chain's CDR3 is CASKRDRQGRESPLHF. The DNA of the CDR3 is TGTGCCAGCAAAAGGGACCGACAGGGTCGGGAATCACCCCTCCACTTT.